Reported below is one T cell receptor (beta chain). CDR3 length: 17 residues. V shed 4 bases, J shed 4 bases, and the junction held 8 bases outside the gene matches. Germline V gene sequence: CDR1 SGHDN, CDR2 FVKESK. Some clones are missing from TCRdb's copy, which holds only in-frame ones; the method was immunoSEQ multiplex PCR. This table has approximately 97,000 clones, more than 70% appearing once. This sample is part of a study of T cell responses to AZD1222 COVID-19 vaccine. This chain connects TRBV14 to TRBJ2-1; 12 bases fit TRBD2. This receptor was taken from an adult in good health. This sample comprised peripheral blood, obtained on day 0 of AZD1222 vaccination. CDR3 nucleotides: TGTGCCAGCAGCCTCAGACTAGCGGGAGCAGGATACAATGAGCAGTTCTTC. Translating gives CASSLRLAGAGYNEQFF. The full variable domain, completed using reference TRBV14 and TRBJ2-1, is EAGVTQFPSHSVIEKGQTVTLRCDPISGHDNLYWYRRVMGKEIKFLLHFVKESKQDESGMPNNRFLAERTGGTYSTLKVQPAELEDSGVYFCASSLRLAGAGYNEQFFGPGTRLTVL.